This note documents a single T cell receptor beta chain sequence. Its specific antigen is unknown. Base qualities are not provided; no much larger clone lies one nucleotide away. This sample stems from a study of vaccination effects on CD4 cells after COVID-19 (dated 2022 in TCRdb). With regard to the full study: The ViraFEST assay stimulated PBMC with viral peptide pools and then used TCR sequencing to identify antigen-specific CD4+ T cell clonotypes by expansion. Participants received two doses of either the BNT162b2 or the mRNA-1273 mRNA SARS-CoV-2 vaccine. Roughly 2 million PBMC per well were cultured in IMDM with about 5.1% human AB serum, around 10 IU/ml IL-2 and gentamicin, plus 10 ug/ml peptides. In both COVID-19 convalescent patients and infection-naive vaccine recipients, the study compared SARS-CoV-2 spike-specific CD4+ TCR repertoires from before mRNA vaccination with those from after it. Altogether, some ten COVID-19 convalescent patients and several SARS-CoV-2-naive healthy vaccine recipients made up the full study. The Oncomine TCR Beta short-read assay on an Illumina iSeq 100 was used to sequence cultures from other donors in the study. The paper's findings and limits, for the study overall: Limitations of the study were the small number of convalescent patients and the absence of early post-infection timepoints. At late post-vaccination timepoints, both infection-induced and vaccine-induced clones showed marked clonal contraction, consistent with waning T cell responses. Among healthy vaccine recipients, nearly all vaccine-induced clones were SARS-CoV-2 mono-reactive, and only 1 of 255 was cross-reactive with common cold coronaviruses.

The method behind the library was the immunoSEQ multiplex PCR assay. TCR beta CDR3 sequencing was performed on DNA from the cultured, isolated CD4+ T cells. On the authors' methods: The analysis removed non-productive TCR sequences, trimmed reads to the CDR3 region, and retained only CDR3s that were 7 or more amino acids long. The MANAFEST web app was used to pick out antigen-specific clonotypes by comparing their expansion in peptide wells with that in reference cultures. For clones to be considered positive, expansion at FDR<0.05 versus reference and all other wells, an odds ratio above 5, and a frequency above 0.1% in two replicate wells were required. Clonotypes significantly expanded in SARS-CoV-2 spike wells and in at least one common cold coronavirus spike condition were defined as cross-reactive. Levenshtein distance calculated with the stringdist R package was used to assess CDR3 similarity, and unrooted trees were constructed with ape in R 3.6.1. Held by TCRdb, this immuneACCESS table contains in-frame sequences only and omits some clones. Under half of the omission traces to an unresolved V gene where checked; the cause of the rest is unknown. V and J calls and clone size are those listed in that table; D and trimming were worked out from the DNA. In all, the sample holds 37,000 or so clones, and 60% to 75% of those were seen once. Of the sample, around 3% is held by the ten largest clones.

The CDR3, cysteine through phenylalanine, is 16 amino acids long. Just the 48-base CDR3 DNA is kept, in frame starting at base 1. The CDR1 and CDR2 encoded by the germline V gene are KGHSH and LQKENI. Trimming leaves V shorter by 2 bases and J shorter by 4 bases, with the junction holding 6 bases beyond the gene matches. After less than 13 days of culture, CD4+ T cells were isolated with the EasySep CD4+ T cell isolation kit. Healthy vaccine recipients had no prior SARS-CoV-2 infection, confirmed by negative nucleocapsid antibodies before and after vaccination. On days 3 and 7, half of the culture medium was replaced with fresh IL-2-containing medium. Unless otherwise noted, each peptide stimulation condition was cultured in triplicate wells. PBMC were separated from whole blood using Ficoll-Paque Plus gradient centrifugation and were then either cryopreserved at -140C or used fresh. Genomic DNA was extracted from cultured CD4+ T cells with the QIAamp micro DNA kit.

This chain is built from TRBV18 and TRBJ2-1; 9 nucleotides in the junction match TRBD2. The origin of this receptor is a human donor who received a COVID-19 vaccine. This material consisted of CD4+ T cells from PBMCs cultured without peptide, taken before COVID-19 vaccination. The nucleotides read TGTGCCAGCTCACCAGCTAGCGGGACAGTATACAATGAGCAGTTCTTC. It translates to CASSPASGTVYNEQFF.